The present TCR beta chain was sequenced within a study of radiotherapy plus CTLA-4 blockade in lung cancer. Study overall: Disease control reached more than 25%, with objective responses in 15% to 20%.

Chemo-refractory metastatic non-small-cell lung cancer patients underwent focal radiation alongside CTLA-4 blockade with ipilimumab. General observations from the study: In blood, tumor-derived TCR clones expanded after radiotherapy plus ipilimumab. The authors reported that early blood T cell clone dynamics, with interferon-beta, best predicted response.

Profiled with immunoSEQ multiplex PCR; TCRdb holds only in-frame clones, not every one. The repertoire holds around 100,000 clones, about 70% seen once, with around 3% in the top ten. On this clone: Its antigen is not identified.

The sample consisted of peripheral blood, taken from a patient treated with radiotherapy plus ipilimumab. The receptor was derived from a human donor with non-small cell lung cancer who had a partial response to radiotherapy plus ipilimumab. Some clones in this sample may be carry-over from other donors' samples.

CDR3 nucleotide sequence: TGCAGCGTTGAAGAACAGGGTACGCAGTACTTC. The encoded protein is CSVEEQGTQYF. The V call is TRBV29-1, the J call TRBJ2-7; a possible D gene is TRBD1 (6 bases). The CDR3 covers 11 residues. Germline V gene data show CDR1 as SQVTM and CDR2 as ANQGSEA. With 0 bases removed from V and 9 bases from J, the gap between germline ends came to 9 bases.